This T cell receptor beta chain was documented in a study of monozygotic twins with inflammatory bowel disease (dated by TCRdb to between 2017 and 2020). At the level of the whole study: The full study comprised some 30 monozygotic twin pairs: nine German pairs (four IBD-concordant, five IBD-discordant) and 19 IBD-discordant Danish pairs. Within discordant pairs, disease-associated traits were sought mainly by comparing IBD patients with their genetically identical healthy co-twins. Each individual had, on average, about 151 000 unique TCRalpha sequences and 181 000 unique TCRbeta sequences available for analysis. Here is what the overall study found, with its caveats: The analysis was unable to tell apart different T cell subtypes. Compared with healthy twins, IBD patients had fewer clonotypes in common with other individuals, a difference most pronounced in patients showing signs of disease activity. A decrease in TCRbeta repertoire diversity, as measured by inverse Simpson index, was observed in IBD patients compared with their healthy co-twins. No difference in repertoire similarity was observed between concordant and discordant twins, possibly owing to limited statistical power. Background noise and inter-individual variability may have been introduced into the repertoires by the differing immunosuppressive treatments among patients. No single strong signal or clonotype linked to IBD turned up in the results, so the idea that one exists was not supported.

From each donor, a roughly 2.6 ml peripheral blood sample was collected into PAXgene tubes and stored at -80 degrees C. Without any T cell sorting, total RNA was extracted from whole blood using the PAXgene blood miRNA kit on an automated QIAcube. Deep TCRalpha and TCRbeta repertoire profiling with unique molecular barcoding was performed on peripheral blood of monozygotic twin pairs concordant or discordant for inflammatory bowel disease. Smoking habits were recorded for all twin pairs, and individuals were classified as current, former or never smokers. As regards this clonotype: Its antigen remains undetermined.

The CDR3 runs 15 amino acids, cysteine and phenylalanine included. DNA for this receptor is not on file. The library was built by means of 5' RACE. For each TCR library, around 3,800 ng of total RNA was used. For each sample, cDNA was synthesized in eight separate reactions using SMARTScribe reverse transcriptase. During cDNA synthesis, unique molecular identifiers containing a 6-nucleotide sample barcode were introduced by template switching. TCRalpha and TCRbeta cDNA was amplified in two nested PCRs of approximately 17 and 9 cycles, and bead purification was carried out after each PCR. Before amplification, the cDNA was both treated with uracil DNA-glycosylase and purified with the QIAquick PCR purification kit. The second PCR added Illumina TruSeq-compatible adapters along with sample-specific barcodes. TapeStation and Qubit were used to check library quality and concentration, and approximately 5 ng of each library went into the pool. The pooled libraries were sequenced with 2 x 100 bp reads and custom sequencing primers on an Illumina HiSeq2500 single-index Rapid Run. The study's own analysis went as follows. PCR and sequencing errors were corrected by UMI-based consensus assembly using MiGEC version 1.2.6. V(D)J alignment, clonotype assembly and CDR3 extraction were performed with MiXCR version 2.1.1. To normalise gene usage, clonotype sharing and MAIT/NKT TCR abundance, the analysis used the top 1000, 10 000 and 20 000 clonotypes per sample. Diversity was computed as the inverse Simpson index with the vegan R package after downsampling to 27 000 UMIs. Paired Mann-Whitney U tests were applied to discordant twin pairs, with Benjamini-Hochberg correction for multiple testing. Following reprocessing of the reads by TCRdb, the data hold one row per CDR3 protein sequence and no DNA is available. For this entry, the V and J calls and clone size follow TCRdb and not the study's own pipeline. This sample's clone table shows about 160,000 distinct CDR3 sequences. Of the sample, 2.5% to 3% falls within the top ten clones.

The chain is made from TRBV12-3 or TRBV12-4 and TRBJ2-7. The material sequenced was blood. The clonotype comes from a human donor with ulcerative colitis or Crohn's disease, or a healthy co-twin of an affected twin (not recorded which). The CDR3 protein sequence reads: CASSSLNVPNSEQYF.